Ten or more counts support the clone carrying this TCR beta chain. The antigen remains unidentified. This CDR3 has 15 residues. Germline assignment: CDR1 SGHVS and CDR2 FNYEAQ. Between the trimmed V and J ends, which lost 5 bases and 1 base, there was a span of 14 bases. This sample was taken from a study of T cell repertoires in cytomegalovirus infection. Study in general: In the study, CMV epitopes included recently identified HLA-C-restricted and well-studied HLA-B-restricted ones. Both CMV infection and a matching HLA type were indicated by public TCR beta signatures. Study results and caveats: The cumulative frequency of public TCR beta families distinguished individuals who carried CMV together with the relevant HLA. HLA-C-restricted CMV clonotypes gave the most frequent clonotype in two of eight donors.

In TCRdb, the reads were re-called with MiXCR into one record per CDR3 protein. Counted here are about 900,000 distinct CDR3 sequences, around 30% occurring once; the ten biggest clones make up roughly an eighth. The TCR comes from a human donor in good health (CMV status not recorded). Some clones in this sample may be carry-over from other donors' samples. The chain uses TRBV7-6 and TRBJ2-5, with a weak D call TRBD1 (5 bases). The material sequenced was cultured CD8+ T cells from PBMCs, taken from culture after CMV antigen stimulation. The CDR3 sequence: CASSPVPGAQETQYF. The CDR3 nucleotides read TGTGCCAGCAGCCCCGTCCCTGGGGCCCAAGAGACCCAGTACTTC.